These T cell receptor beta chains were read from a single sample in a study of blood T cell repertoires in COVID-19. Only in-frame clones appear in the TCRdb table, and some are missing; sequencing was by immunoSEQ multiplex PCR. The sample lists about 88,000 clones, over 75% occurring once. Sequencing used peripheral blood. The origin of the receptors is a man aged 80 or over with acute or convalescent COVID-19. Both conserved end residues are part of each CDR3. The D gene is left open where the match is weak. Size is omitted from some rows. Given values are once, few, many or a class for expanded clones.

J gene | D gene | clone size | V gene | CDR3 DNA | CDR3 protein
TRBJ1-2 | . | . | TRBV6-5 | TGTGCCAGCAGTTACGGGGGGATGGGCTACACCTTC | CASSYGGMGYTF
TRBJ1-6 | . | . | TRBV5-1 | TGCGCCAGCAGCTTGGAGGACAGCGCTACCAATTCACCCCTCCACTTT | CASSLEDSATNSPLHF
TRBJ2-1 | . | . | TRBV6-6 | TGTGCCAGCACCGAGACTGCAATGAGCTACAATGAGCAGTTCTTC | CASTETAMSYNEQFF
TRBJ2-1 | TRBD2 | . | TRBV10-3 | TGTGCCATCAGTACATTAACTAGCGAGGTTACAATGAAGCAGTTCTTC | CAISTLTSEVTMKQFF
TRBJ1-5 | TRBD1 | few | TRBV5-6 | TGTGCCAGCAGCTTGGGGTGGGGACAGGGTACCAATCAGCCCCAGCATTTT | CASSLGWGQGTNQPQHF
TRBJ1-6 | . | . | TRBV7-8 | TGTGCCAGCGGGACGGGGGGCGCGTTTAGTAATTCACCCCTCCACTTT | CASGTGGAFSNSPLHF
TRBJ1-2 | . | . | TRBV7-6 | TGTGCCAGCAGCTTAGGCCCAGGGTCGAACTATGGCTACACCTTC | CASSLGPGSNYGYTF
TRBJ1-1 | . | . | TRBV9 | TGTGCCAGCAGCGTAGGCGGGGTGAACACTGAAGCTTTCTTT | CASSVGGVNTEAFF
TRBJ2-2 | TRBD1 | . | TRBV10-1 | TGCGCCAGCAGTGAAAACAGGGGGCGGAACACCGGGGAGCTGTTTTTT | CASSENRGRNTGELFF
TRBJ1-5 | . | . | TRBV28 | TGTGCCAGCAGTCCCTCCTATAGCAATCAGCCCCAGCATTTT | CASSPSYSNQPQHF
TRBJ1-2 | TRBD1 | . | TRBV30 | TGTGCCTGGAACCGGGACAGGGCGCGTGGCTACACCTTC | CAWNRDRARGYTF
TRBJ1-5 | . | few | TRBV23-1 | TGCGCCAGCAGGTGGGGGCAGGCCACTTATAGCAATCAGCCCCAGCATTTT | CASRWGQATYSNQPQHF
TRBJ1-1 | . | once | TRBV24-1 | TGTGCCACCAGTGATGGACAGCCCAACACTGAAGCTTTCTTT | CATSDGQPNTEAFF
TRBJ1-2 | TRBD1 | . | TRBV2 | TGTGCCAGCAGCGGACAGGGGAACTATGGCTACACCTTC | CASSGQGNYGYTF
TRBJ1-5 | . | . | TRBV24-1 | TGTGCCACCAGTGACTTTAATCAGCCCCAGCATTTT | CATSDFNQPQHF
TRBJ1-5 | TRBD1 | . | TRBV19 | TGTGCCAGTAGTGACGCGGGACAGGGGAAGGGACAGCCCCAGCATTTT | CASSDAGQGKGQPQHF
TRBJ1-3 | TRBD1 | . | TRBV7-9 | TGTGCCAGCAGTCGGACAGGCCAGAGCTCTGGAAACACCATATATTTT | CASSRTGQSSGNTIYF
TRBJ2-3 | TRBD2 | . | TRBV10-3 | TGTGCCATCAGTGGGCGACTAGCGGGCAGCACAGATACGCAGTATTTT | CAISGRLAGSTDTQYF
TRBJ2-7 | . | . | TRBV5-1 | TGCGCCAGCAGCAGGGACAACTCCTACGAGCAGTACTTC | CASSRDNSYEQYF
TRBJ2-1 | TRBD2 | . | TRBV27 | TGTGCCAGCAGTCCCAGCGGGAGTCCTTACAATGAGCAGTTCTTC | CASSPSGSPYNEQFF
TRBJ1-1 | . | . | TRBV5-1 | TGCGCCAGCAGCTTAAGACAGGCGGGGAACACTGAAGCTTTCTTT | CASSLRQAGNTEAFF
TRBJ1-1 | TRBD1 | . | TRBV5-1 | TGCGCCAGCGGGACAGGGAGAGACACTGAAGCTTTCTTT | CASGTGRDTEAFF